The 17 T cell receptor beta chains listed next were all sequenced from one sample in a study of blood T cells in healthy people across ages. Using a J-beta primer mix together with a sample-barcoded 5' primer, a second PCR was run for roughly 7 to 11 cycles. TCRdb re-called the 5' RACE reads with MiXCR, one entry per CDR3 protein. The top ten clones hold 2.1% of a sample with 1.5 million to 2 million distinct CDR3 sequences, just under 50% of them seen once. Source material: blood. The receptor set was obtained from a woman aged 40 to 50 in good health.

The CDR3 DNA follows: TGCAGTGCTAGGCCGGGGGGGTCAAGCTCCTACGAGCAGTACTTC. This encodes CSARPGGSSSYEQYF. The J gene is TRBJ2-7, the V gene TRBV20-1, with 8 bases aligning to TRBD2. Looked up from germline, CDR1 is DFQATT and CDR2 is SNEGSKA (reference sequence). The length of the CDR3 is 15 residues. J was trimmed by 0 bases and V by 3 bases; bases with no gene match: 7.

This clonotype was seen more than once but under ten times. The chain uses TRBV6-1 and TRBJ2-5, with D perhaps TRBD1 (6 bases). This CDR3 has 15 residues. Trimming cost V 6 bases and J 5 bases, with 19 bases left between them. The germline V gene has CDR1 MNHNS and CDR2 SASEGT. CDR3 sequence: CASREWGPQVETQYF. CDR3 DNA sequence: TGTGCCAGCAGGGAGTGGGGGCCCCAAGTTGAGACCCAGTACTTC.

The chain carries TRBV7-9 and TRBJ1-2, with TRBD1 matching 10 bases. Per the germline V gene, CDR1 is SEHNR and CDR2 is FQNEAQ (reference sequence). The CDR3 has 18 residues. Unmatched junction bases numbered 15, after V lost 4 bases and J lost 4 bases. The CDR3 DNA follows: TGTGCCAGCAGCTCACATGGAGACAGGGGGCATCCAAGCTATGGCTACACCTTC. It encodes CASSSHGDRGHPSYGYTF.

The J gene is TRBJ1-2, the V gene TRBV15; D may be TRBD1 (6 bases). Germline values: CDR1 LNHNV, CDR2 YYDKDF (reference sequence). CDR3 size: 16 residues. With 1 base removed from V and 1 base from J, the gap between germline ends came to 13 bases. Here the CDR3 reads CATSRGTGQRNYGYTF. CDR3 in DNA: TGTGCCACCAGCAGAGGTACAGGACAGCGTAACTATGGCTACACCTTC.

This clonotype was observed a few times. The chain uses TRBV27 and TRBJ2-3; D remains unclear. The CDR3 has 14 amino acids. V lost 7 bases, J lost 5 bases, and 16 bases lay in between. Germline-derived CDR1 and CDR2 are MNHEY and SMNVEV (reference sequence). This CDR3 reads CASTLPGPGDTQYF. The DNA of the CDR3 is TGTGCCAGCACCTTGCCAGGTCCGGGAGATACGCAGTATTTT.

The CDR3 sequence: CASSEARGLGDTGANVLTF. CDR3 coding DNA: TGTGCCAGCAGTGAAGCCAGGGGACTGGGGGATACTGGGGCCAACGTCCTGACTTTC. J is TRBJ2-6 and V is TRBV6-1, with D possibly called TRBD1 or TRBD2 (6 bases each). V lost 0 bases and J lost 2, with 17 bases in between. Germline V CDR1 and CDR2: MNHNS, SASEGT. The CDR3 consists of 19 residues.

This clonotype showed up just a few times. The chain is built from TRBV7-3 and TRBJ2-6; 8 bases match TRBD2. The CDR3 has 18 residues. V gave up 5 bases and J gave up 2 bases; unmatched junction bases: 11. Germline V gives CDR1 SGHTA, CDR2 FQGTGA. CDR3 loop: CASSQTAGRVAGANVLTF. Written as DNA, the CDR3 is TGTGCCAGCAGCCAAACAGCCGGGAGGGTCGCTGGGGCCAACGTCCTGACTTTC.

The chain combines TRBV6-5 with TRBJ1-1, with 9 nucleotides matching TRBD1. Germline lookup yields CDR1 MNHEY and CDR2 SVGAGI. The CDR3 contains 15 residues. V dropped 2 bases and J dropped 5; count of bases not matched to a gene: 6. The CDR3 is CASSYIGQGRTEAFF. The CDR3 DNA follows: TGTGCCAGCAGTTACATAGGACAGGGGCGAACTGAAGCTTTCTTT.

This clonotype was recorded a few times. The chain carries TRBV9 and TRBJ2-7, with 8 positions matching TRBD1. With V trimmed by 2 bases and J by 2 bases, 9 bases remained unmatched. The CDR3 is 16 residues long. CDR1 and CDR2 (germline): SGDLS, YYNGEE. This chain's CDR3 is CASSVEQGGKAYEQYF. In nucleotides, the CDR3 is TGTGCCAGCAGCGTTGAACAGGGGGGTAAGGCCTACGAGCAGTACTTC.

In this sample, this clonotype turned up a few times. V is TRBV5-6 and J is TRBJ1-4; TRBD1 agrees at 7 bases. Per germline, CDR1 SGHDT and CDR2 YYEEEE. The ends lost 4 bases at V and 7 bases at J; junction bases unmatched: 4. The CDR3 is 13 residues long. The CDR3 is CASSTGTAEKLFF. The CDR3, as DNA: TGTGCCAGCAGCACCGGGACAGCTGAAAAACTGTTTTTT. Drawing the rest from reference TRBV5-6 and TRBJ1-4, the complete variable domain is DAGVTQSPTHLIKTRGQQVTLRCSPKSGHDTVSWYQQALGQGPQFIFQYYEEEERQRGNFPDRFSGHQFPNYSSELNVNALLLGDSALYLCASSTGTAEKLFFGSGTQLSVL.

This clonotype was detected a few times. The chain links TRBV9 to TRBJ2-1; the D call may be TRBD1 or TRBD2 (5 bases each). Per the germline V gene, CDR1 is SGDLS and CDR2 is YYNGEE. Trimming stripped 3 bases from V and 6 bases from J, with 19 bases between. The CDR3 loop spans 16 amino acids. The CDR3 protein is CASSAFGGTPANEQFF. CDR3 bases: TGTGCCAGCAGCGCCTTCGGTGGGACCCCAGCCAATGAGCAGTTCTTC.

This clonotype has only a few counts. Written as DNA, the CDR3 is TGTGCCAGCCGGGACACCTTCTACGAGCAGTACTTC. This codes for CASRDTFYEQYF. This chain links TRBV12-3 or TRBV12-4 with TRBJ2-7, with D possibly being TRBD1 (6 bases). This CDR3 is 12 amino acids long. V was shortened by 8 bases and J by 3 bases, with 11 bases between the two germline ends.

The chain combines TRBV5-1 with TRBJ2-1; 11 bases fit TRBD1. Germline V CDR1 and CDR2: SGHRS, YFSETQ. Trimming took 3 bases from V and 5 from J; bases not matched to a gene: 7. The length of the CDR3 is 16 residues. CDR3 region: CASSSLPGQGDNEQFF. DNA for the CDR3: TGCGCCAGCAGCTCCCTACCGGGACAGGGGGACAATGAGCAGTTCTTC.

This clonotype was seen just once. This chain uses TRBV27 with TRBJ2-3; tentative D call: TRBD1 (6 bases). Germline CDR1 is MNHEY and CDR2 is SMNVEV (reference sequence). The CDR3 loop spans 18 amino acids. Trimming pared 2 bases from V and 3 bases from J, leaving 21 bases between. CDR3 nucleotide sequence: TGTGCCAGCAGTTTACTGGGGACACAGCTTACTAGTACAGATACGCAGTATTTT. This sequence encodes CASSLLGTQLTSTDTQYF.

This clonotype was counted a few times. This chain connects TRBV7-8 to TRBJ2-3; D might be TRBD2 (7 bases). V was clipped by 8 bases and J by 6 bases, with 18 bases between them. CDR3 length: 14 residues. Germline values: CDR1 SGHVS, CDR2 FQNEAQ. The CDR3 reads CASVLSGGGDTQYF. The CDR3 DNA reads TGTGCCAGCGTCCTGTCGGGGGGCGGGGATACGCAGTATTTT. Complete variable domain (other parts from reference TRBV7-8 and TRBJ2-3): GAGVSQSPRYKVAKRGQDVALRCDPISGHVSLFWYQQALGQGPEFLTYFQNEAQLDKSGLPSDRFFAERPEGSVSTLKIQRTQQEDSAVYLCASVLSGGGDTQYFGPGTRLTVL.

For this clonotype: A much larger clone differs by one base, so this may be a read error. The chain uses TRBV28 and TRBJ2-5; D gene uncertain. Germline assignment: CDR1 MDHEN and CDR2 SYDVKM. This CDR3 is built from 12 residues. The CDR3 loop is CSSSFIQETQYF. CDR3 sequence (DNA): TGTTCCAGCAGTTTTATACAAGAGACCCAGTACTTC.

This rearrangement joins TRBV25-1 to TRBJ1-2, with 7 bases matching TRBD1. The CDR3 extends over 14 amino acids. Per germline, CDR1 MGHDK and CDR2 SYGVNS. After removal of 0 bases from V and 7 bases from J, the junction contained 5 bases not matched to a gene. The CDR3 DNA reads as TGTGCCAGCAGTGAATATGGGACAGTGGGTGGCTACACCTTC. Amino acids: CASSEYGTVGGYTF.